These T cell receptor beta chains were read from a single sample in a study of glioma-infiltrating T cells after dendritic cell vaccination. Using immunoSEQ multiplex PCR, the repertoire was profiled, and TCRdb retains in-frame clones only, with some absent. The sample has tens of thousands of clones; more than 70% are singletons. The sample here was blood, taken before dendritic cell vaccination. Receptors originate from a human donor with glioblastoma. The CDR3 runs from the conserved cysteine through the conserved F or W. Each record gives: clone size, D gene, V gene, J gene, CDR3 DNA, CDR3 protein. The D gene is left open where the match is weak. Clone size is stated in some rows and not others, as once, few, many or a class when expanded.

clone size: few; D gene: .; V gene: TRBV6-1; J gene: TRBJ2-7; CDR3 DNA: TGTGCCAGCAGTGAAGGACACTCCTACGAGCAGTACTTC; CDR3 protein: CASSEGHSYEQYF
clone size: .; D gene: TRBD1; V gene: TRBV6-5; J gene: TRBJ1-2; CDR3 DNA: TGTGCCAGCAGCTCCGGACAGGGTACCTATGGCTACACCTTC; CDR3 protein: CASSSGQGTYGYTF
clone size: .; D gene: .; V gene: TRBV19; J gene: TRBJ2-2; CDR3 DNA: TGTGCCAGCCAATTCACCGGGGAGCTGTTTTTT; CDR3 protein: CASQFTGELFF
clone size: once; D gene: TRBD1; V gene: TRBV6-6; J gene: TRBJ1-1; CDR3 DNA: TGTGCCAGCAGTTTACCGGGACAGGGGACTACTGAAGCTTTCTTT; CDR3 protein: CASSLPGQGTTEAFF
clone size: .; D gene: .; V gene: TRBV10-3; J gene: TRBJ2-2; CDR3 DNA: TGTGCCTCAGGGGGGCTAGGCGGCACCGGGGAGCTGTTTTTT; CDR3 protein: CASGGLGGTGELFF
clone size: .; D gene: .; V gene: TRBV12-5; J gene: TRBJ1-4; CDR3 DNA: TGTGCTAGTGGTTTGGGGAGTTCAGCTAATGAAAAACTGTTTTTT; CDR3 protein: CASGLGSSANEKLFF
clone size: .; D gene: .; V gene: TRBV2; J gene: TRBJ1-2; CDR3 DNA: TGTGCCAGCAGTGAAGATCTGCAGGGGCAACCCAACTATGGCTACACCTTC; CDR3 protein: CASSEDLQGQPNYGYTF
clone size: .; D gene: TRBD2; V gene: TRBV9; J gene: TRBJ2-1; CDR3 DNA: TGTGCCAGCAGCCGCGCTAGCGGGAGTTTCCACAATGAGCAGTTCTTC; CDR3 protein: CASSRASGSFHNEQFF
clone size: .; D gene: .; V gene: TRBV27; J gene: TRBJ2-4; CDR3 DNA: TGTGCCAGCAGTCCTGTTGGGGGGAGAGCCAAAAACATTCAGTACTTC; CDR3 protein: CASSPVGGRAKNIQYF
clone size: many; D gene: TRBD1; V gene: TRBV5-6; J gene: TRBJ1-2; CDR3 DNA: TGTGCCAGCAGCTTAGGGCAGGGGGGCACTAACTATGGCTACACCTTC; CDR3 protein: CASSLGQGGTNYGYTF
clone size: .; D gene: .; V gene: TRBV11-3; J gene: TRBJ2-1; CDR3 DNA: TGTGCCAGCAGCCAACCCGTTGACTATGAGCAGTTCTTC; CDR3 protein: CASSQPVDYEQFF
clone size: .; D gene: .; V gene: TRBV19; J gene: TRBJ1-2; CDR3 DNA: TGTGCCAGTAGTATTCCGGGAAGGAGGAACTATGGCTACACCTTC; CDR3 protein: CASSIPGRRNYGYTF
clone size: .; D gene: TRBD2; V gene: TRBV6-6; J gene: TRBJ2-1; CDR3 DNA: TGTGCCAGCAGAGATCCGGGACTAGGCTACAATGAGCAGTTCTTC; CDR3 protein: CASRDPGLGYNEQFF
clone size: many; D gene: TRBD1; V gene: TRBV7-9; J gene: TRBJ1-2; CDR3 DNA: TGTGCCAGCAGCCGGACAGGGGTTGGCTACACCTTC; CDR3 protein: CASSRTGVGYTF
clone size: .; D gene: TRBD1; V gene: TRBV2; J gene: TRBJ2-7; CDR3 DNA: TGTGCCAGCAGTGGACAGGGGTTCAACGAGCAGTACTTC; CDR3 protein: CASSGQGFNEQYF
clone size: .; D gene: .; V gene: TRBV7-9; J gene: TRBJ2-1; CDR3 DNA: TGTGCCAGCAGCTTAGTCTTCGTCAGGGGCAATGAGCAGTTCTTC; CDR3 protein: CASSLVFVRGNEQFF
clone size: once; D gene: TRBD2; V gene: TRBV19; J gene: TRBJ2-5; CDR3 DNA: TGTGCCAGTAGTGTCATAGCGGGGGAAAAGACCCAGTACTTC; CDR3 protein: CASSVIAGEKTQYF
clone size: .; D gene: .; V gene: TRBV11-2; J gene: TRBJ2-5; CDR3 DNA: TGTGCCAGCAGCTTAGGTTCCCACAAAGAGACCCAGTACTTC; CDR3 protein: CASSLGSHKETQYF
clone size: .; D gene: .; V gene: TRBV10-2; J gene: TRBJ1-1; CDR3 DNA: TGCGCCACTCCACCCCAGGGCGCCACTGAAGCTTTCTTT; CDR3 protein: CATPPQGATEAFF
clone size: .; D gene: .; V gene: TRBV5-1; J gene: TRBJ2-7; CDR3 DNA: TGCGCCAGCAGCTTGGAACCCCAGGGCTACGAGCAGTACTTC; CDR3 protein: CASSLEPQGYEQYF
clone size: .; D gene: TRBD2; V gene: TRBV6-5; J gene: TRBJ2-7; CDR3 DNA: TGTGCCAGCAGTCGGACTAGCGGAGCCGGGCAGTACTTC; CDR3 protein: CASSRTSGAGQYF
clone size: .; D gene: .; V gene: TRBV27; J gene: TRBJ2-7; CDR3 DNA: TGTGCCAGCAGTTTGCTAAATCACGCTTACGAGCAGTACTTC; CDR3 protein: CASSLLNHAYEQYF
clone size: .; D gene: .; V gene: TRBV7-6; J gene: TRBJ1-4; CDR3 DNA: TGTGCCAGCAGCACCCCCGGGACACCTTCGGGCAATGAAAAACTGTTTTTT; CDR3 protein: CASSTPGTPSGNEKLFF
clone size: few; D gene: TRBD2; V gene: TRBV4-1; J gene: TRBJ2-3; CDR3 DNA: TGCGCCAGCAGCCAAGGGCGACTAGCGGCTAGCACAGATACGCAGTATTTT; CDR3 protein: CASSQGRLAASTDTQYF
clone size: .; D gene: TRBD1; V gene: TRBV6-5; J gene: TRBJ2-7; CDR3 DNA: TGTGCCAGCAGTCCGTATGGGACAGGCTACGAGCAGTACTTC; CDR3 protein: CASSPYGTGYEQYF
clone size: .; D gene: .; V gene: TRBV6-5; J gene: TRBJ2-7; CDR3 DNA: TGTGCCAGCAAGAAAAGGGACACCTCCTACGAGCAGTACTTC; CDR3 protein: CASKKRDTSYEQYF
clone size: .; D gene: TRBD2; V gene: TRBV10-3; J gene: TRBJ2-7; CDR3 DNA: TGTGCCATCAGTGAGGGGGGACTAGCGGGCACCTACGAGCAGTACTTC; CDR3 protein: CAISEGGLAGTYEQYF
clone size: .; D gene: TRBD1; V gene: TRBV5-1; J gene: TRBJ2-7; CDR3 DNA: TGCGCCAGCAGCCCGGAGGGACAGGGATACGAGCAGTACTTC; CDR3 protein: CASSPEGQGYEQYF
clone size: .; D gene: TRBD2; V gene: TRBV19; J gene: TRBJ2-1; CDR3 DNA: TGTGCCAGTAGTATACCTAGCGGGAGTGTGGGCAATGAGCAGTTCTTC; CDR3 protein: CASSIPSGSVGNEQFF
clone size: .; D gene: TRBD1; V gene: TRBV5-1; J gene: TRBJ1-1; CDR3 DNA: TGCGCCAGCAGCTTCAGGGACAGGACTGAAGCTTTCTTT; CDR3 protein: CASSFRDRTEAFF
clone size: .; D gene: .; V gene: TRBV5-1; J gene: TRBJ2-1; CDR3 DNA: TGCGCCAGCAGCTTGGTTGCGGTCAGCTCCTACAATGAGCAGTTCTTC; CDR3 protein: CASSLVAVSSYNEQFF
clone size: .; D gene: .; V gene: TRBV18; J gene: TRBJ2-7; CDR3 DNA: TGTGCCAGCTCACCAACAGGGTACGAGCAGTACTTC; CDR3 protein: CASSPTGYEQYF
clone size: .; D gene: TRBD1; V gene: TRBV13; J gene: TRBJ2-7; CDR3 DNA: TGTGCCAGCAGCTTACGCCCCGGGACAGGGGGCTCAAGGCAGTACTTC; CDR3 protein: CASSLRPGTGGSRQYF
clone size: .; D gene: .; V gene: TRBV5-1; J gene: TRBJ2-3; CDR3 DNA: TGCGCCAGCAGCTTTGGCCGAAGCACAGATACGCAGTATTTT; CDR3 protein: CASSFGRSTDTQYF
clone size: once; D gene: TRBD2; V gene: TRBV5-1; J gene: TRBJ2-3; CDR3 DNA: TGCGCCAGCAGCAGAGGACTAGCGGGTACAGATACGCAGTATTTT; CDR3 protein: CASSRGLAGTDTQYF
clone size: .; D gene: TRBD2; V gene: TRBV29-1; J gene: TRBJ2-7; CDR3 DNA: TGCAGCGTGTGGACTAGCGGGGGATACGAGCAGTACTTC; CDR3 protein: CSVWTSGGYEQYF
clone size: .; D gene: .; V gene: TRBV6-1; J gene: TRBJ1-1; CDR3 DNA: TGTGCCAGCAGTAAACAAGGGGGTTTTGACACTGAAGCTTTCTTT; CDR3 protein: CASSKQGGFDTEAFF
clone size: .; D gene: .; V gene: TRBV19; J gene: TRBJ2-5; CDR3 DNA: TGTGCCAGTAGTATAGCTCTTTACCGGGGGCAAGAGACCCAGTACTTC; CDR3 protein: CASSIALYRGQETQYF
clone size: .; D gene: .; V gene: TRBV5-6; J gene: TRBJ2-3; CDR3 DNA: TGTGCCAGCAGCCCGCTAAGGGGGGGCCACACAGATACGCAGTATTTT; CDR3 protein: CASSPLRGGHTDTQYF
clone size: .; D gene: TRBD1; V gene: TRBV7-2; J gene: TRBJ2-7; CDR3 DNA: TGTGCCAGCAGCTTTCGGACAGGGGTATACGAGCAGTACTTC; CDR3 protein: CASSFRTGVYEQYF
clone size: once; D gene: TRBD1; V gene: TRBV6-9; J gene: TRBJ1-5; CDR3 DNA: TGTGCCAGCAGTTACTGGACAGGGTCCCATCATCAGCCCCAGCATTTT; CDR3 protein: CASSYWTGSHHQPQHF
clone size: .; D gene: TRBD1; V gene: TRBV12-5; J gene: TRBJ1-2; CDR3 DNA: TGTGCTAGTGGACAGGGGGTCTATGGCTACACCTTC; CDR3 protein: CASGQGVYGYTF
clone size: .; D gene: TRBD2; V gene: TRBV9; J gene: TRBJ2-1; CDR3 DNA: TGTGCCAGCAGCGTAAGGACTAGCGGGAGGAATGAGCAGTTCTTC; CDR3 protein: CASSVRTSGRNEQFF
clone size: .; D gene: TRBD1; V gene: TRBV19; J gene: TRBJ1-2; CDR3 DNA: TGTGCCAGTACTTGGACAGGGACGAGCTATGGCTACACCTTC; CDR3 protein: CASTWTGTSYGYTF
clone size: .; D gene: TRBD2; V gene: TRBV18; J gene: TRBJ2-5; CDR3 DNA: TGTGCCAGCTCACCAGCACGGGGGGGAGAGACCCAGTACTTC; CDR3 protein: CASSPARGGETQYF
clone size: .; D gene: .; V gene: TRBV18; J gene: TRBJ1-1; CDR3 DNA: TGTGCCAGCTCACATAATTCGATGGGGCTCTGGTACACTGAAGCTTTCTTT; CDR3 protein: CASSHNSMGLWYTEAFF
clone size: .; D gene: TRBD2; V gene: TRBV16; J gene: TRBJ2-7; CDR3 DNA: TGTGCCAGCAGCCATTCCGGACTAGCGGGAGTGCTCGAGCAGTACTTC; CDR3 protein: CASSHSGLAGVLEQYF
clone size: .; D gene: .; V gene: TRBV10-3; J gene: TRBJ1-1; CDR3 DNA: TGTGCCATCAGCCCAGGGGCCGGAGGCACTGAAGCTTTCTTT; CDR3 protein: CAISPGAGGTEAFF
clone size: .; D gene: TRBD1; V gene: TRBV29-1; J gene: TRBJ2-7; CDR3 DNA: TGCAGCGTTCTCCCGGACAGGGGACACGAGCAGTACTTC; CDR3 protein: CSVLPDRGHEQYF
clone size: .; D gene: .; V gene: TRBV10-1; J gene: TRBJ1-5; CDR3 DNA: TGCGCCAGCAGTCCGGGACAAACCAATCAGCCCCAGCATTTT; CDR3 protein: CASSPGQTNQPQHF
clone size: once; D gene: .; V gene: TRBV10-2; J gene: TRBJ2-1; CDR3 DNA: TGCGCCAGCGCCGACAGACCCTATGCTGAGCAGTTCTTC; CDR3 protein: CASADRPYAEQFF
clone size: many; D gene: .; V gene: TRBV4-1; J gene: TRBJ2-7; CDR3 DNA: TGCGCCAGCAGCCTCTCCCCGCGAGGTCAGATCTACGAGCAGTACTTC; CDR3 protein: CASSLSPRGQIYEQYF
clone size: .; D gene: .; V gene: TRBV2; J gene: TRBJ2-6; CDR3 DNA: TGTGCCAGCAAGGACAGTCCTGGGGCCAACGTCCTGACTTTC; CDR3 protein: CASKDSPGANVLTF
clone size: .; D gene: .; V gene: TRBV9; J gene: TRBJ1-1; CDR3 DNA: TGTGCCAGCAGCGCTCTCAGGGAGAACACTGAAGCTTTCTTT; CDR3 protein: CASSALRENTEAFF
clone size: .; D gene: .; V gene: TRBV4-1; J gene: TRBJ2-5; CDR3 DNA: TGCGCCAGCAGCCAGAGGGAGGAGGGGTGGCGAGAGACCCAGTACTTC; CDR3 protein: CASSQREEGWRETQYF
clone size: .; D gene: .; V gene: TRBV7-9; J gene: TRBJ2-3; CDR3 DNA: TGTGCCAGCAGCTTAAGAGGAGTCATTTTTGCAGATACGCAGTATTTT; CDR3 protein: CASSLRGVIFADTQYF
clone size: .; D gene: TRBD1; V gene: TRBV5-6; J gene: TRBJ2-5; CDR3 DNA: TGTGCCAGCAGCCCTATGGACAGGGACGAGACCCAGTACTTC; CDR3 protein: CASSPMDRDETQYF
clone size: .; D gene: .; V gene: TRBV18; J gene: TRBJ2-7; CDR3 DNA: TGTGCCAGCTCACCAGGGAGACGGACCTACGAGCAGTACTTC; CDR3 protein: CASSPGRRTYEQYF